This TCR beta chain was identified in a study of Ad26.COV2.S vaccination and SARS-CoV-2 variants. Treatment noted: 15 to 20 received Ad26.COV2.S at low or high dose, single or two shots; several received placebo; per-sample allocation not given. Samples analyzed were those drawn on day 63 after the first vaccine or placebo injection. V was clipped by 4 bases and J by 0 bases, with 13 bases between them. Germline V CDR1 and CDR2: MDHEN, SYDVKM. CDR3 length: 15 amino acids. TCRdb's table, derived via immunoSEQ multiplex PCR, lists solely in-frame clones and lacks some. The data hold around 300,000 clones, with 70% to 90% observed a single time.

The source of this sequence is a person between 18 and 60 years old who received the Ad26.COV2.S COVID-19 vaccine or a placebo. The sample here was peripheral blood, taken in a trial of Ad26.COV2.S vaccine versus placebo. The chain has TRBV28 and TRBJ2-7; D unclear. The chain's CDR3 is CASSSRASDSYEQYF. In nucleotides, the CDR3 is TGTGCCAGCAGTTCAAGGGCCTCCGACTCCTACGAGCAGTACTTC.